Listed below are T cell receptor beta chains from one sample, sequenced in a study of blood T cell repertoires in COVID-19. Generated by immunoSEQ multiplex PCR, the TCRdb table keeps only in-frame clones and is missing some. The sample has some 150,000 clones; about 85% are singletons. Sample: peripheral blood. These receptors were taken from a woman in her 70s with COVID-19, enrolled during active disease. The CDR3 runs from the conserved cysteine through the conserved F or W. A D gene is named only where the DNA matches it firmly. Rows give clone size only sometimes, using once, few, many, or a class for an expanded clone.

once TRBJ1-4 TRBV5-6 TRBD1 CASSSQDRGEKLFF TGTGCCAGCAGCTCTCAGGACAGGGGGGAAAAACTGTTTTTT
once TRBJ1-4 TRBV6-5 . CASSSSFNSNEKLFF TGTGCCAGCAGTTCATCATTCAACTCTAATGAAAAACTGTTTTTT
. TRBJ2-3 TRBV7-2 TRBD2 CASRPRLAGTDTQYF TGTGCCAGCAGACCTAGACTAGCGGGTACAGATACGCAGTATTTT
. TRBJ2-2 TRBV27 TRBD1 CASRTGPDTGELFF TGTGCCAGCAGGACAGGGCCGGACACCGGGGAGCTGTTTTTT
. TRBJ2-1 TRBV19 TRBD2 CASSIEGSGRAHEQFF TGTGCCAGTAGTATAGAGGGTAGCGGGAGGGCCCATGAGCAGTTCTTC
. TRBJ2-1 TRBV10-1 TRBD1 CASSNRGYNEQFF TGCGCCAGCAGTAACAGGGGTTACAATGAGCAGTTCTTC
. TRBJ2-7 TRBV5-1 TRBD2 CASSSSGSSYEQYF TGCGCCAGCAGCTCTAGCGGGAGCTCCTACGAGCAGTACTTC
. TRBJ1-2 TRBV30 . CAWSRGYYGYTF TGTGCCTGGAGCAGGGGCTACTATGGCTACACCTTC
few TRBJ1-5 TRBV29-1 TRBD1 CSGGGGKGQPQHF TGCAGCGGTGGAGGGGGCAAGGGGCAGCCCCAGCATTTT
. TRBJ2-1 TRBV6-5 TRBD2 CASSPPGLAGGEQFF TGTGCCAGCAGTCCTCCGGGACTAGCGGGAGGTGAGCAGTTCTTC
. TRBJ1-6 TRBV28 . CASNPRVLYNSPLHF TGTGCCAGCAACCCAAGAGTTCTTTATAATTCACCCCTCCACTTT
once TRBJ2-3 TRBV10-3 TRBD2 CATAEAGGPDTQYF TGTGCCACCGCGGAAGCGGGGGGCCCGGATACGCAGTATTTT
. TRBJ1-4 TRBV3-1/TRBV3-2 TRBD1 CASSRSGGSEKLFF TGTGCCAGCAGCCGTTCAGGGGGCTCTGAAAAACTGTTTTTT
. TRBJ2-1 TRBV12-3/TRBV12-4 TRBD1 CASTGQGDNEQFF TGTGCCAGCACTGGACAGGGAGATAATGAGCAGTTCTTC
. TRBJ1-1 TRBV4-2 . CASSQEEATEAFF TGTGCCAGCAGCCAGGAGGAGGCCACTGAAGCTTTCTTT
. TRBJ2-1 TRBV29-1 TRBD2 CSVERLAGGPNEQFF TGCAGCGTGGAGAGACTAGCGGGGGGGCCCAATGAGCAGTTCTTC
. TRBJ2-6 TRBV7-3 . CASSPQGTGANVLTF TGTGCCAGCAGCCCCCAGGGGACTGGGGCCAACGTCCTGACTTTC
. TRBJ1-2 TRBV28 . CASSSKAGRPYYGYTF TGTGCCAGCAGTTCCAAGGCGGGGCGTCCCTACTATGGCTACACCTTC
few TRBJ1-1 TRBV18 TRBD1 CASSLGQGDTEAFF TGTGCCAGCTCATTAGGACAGGGTGACACTGAAGCTTTCTTT
. TRBJ2-2 TRBV9 . CASSVEEQDLELFF TGTGCCAGCAGCGTAGAGGAGCAGGACTTGGAGCTGTTTTTT
. TRBJ2-7 TRBV6-1 TRBD1 CASTRDRGLGEQYF TGTGCCAGCACCCGGGACAGGGGCCTGGGAGAGCAGTACTTC
. TRBJ2-1 TRBV7-9 TRBD1 CASSPKSGQAMNEQFF TGTGCCAGCAGCCCCAAATCGGGACAGGCCATGAATGAGCAGTTCTTC
once TRBJ1-1 TRBV27 . CASSLITGNTEAFF TGTGCCAGCAGTCTGATTACAGGGAACACTGAAGCTTTCTTT
. TRBJ2-3 TRBV28 TRBD2 CASSSAGGPRTDTQYF TGTGCCAGCAGCTCAGCGGGGGGGCCCCGCACAGATACGCAGTATTTT
. TRBJ2-1 TRBV10-3 TRBD1 CAITRDRGLNEQFF TGTGCCATCACCCGGGACAGGGGGCTGAATGAGCAGTTCTTC
. TRBJ1-2 TRBV10-3 . CAISESEIYTF TGTGCCATCAGTGAGTCGGAGATCTACACCTTC